This T cell receptor (beta chain) was obtained from a study of control samples from healthy donors and cancer patients. Germline V lookup: CDR1 MNHEY, CDR2 SVGAGI. This CDR3 comprises 13 residues. The trim removed 7 bases at V and 5 bases at J, leaving 6 bases unmatched. The method was immunoSEQ multiplex PCR; TCRdb's version includes in-frame clones alone and lacks a portion of them. The repertoire has 150,000 to 180,000 clones, approximately 94% of them found once; the top ten carry about 5.6%. The receptor's source is a man aged 35-49 years in good health. Sequencing was performed on blood. The chain employs TRBV6-5 and TRBJ1-1; 8 positions agree with TRBD1. The CDR3 sequence: CASKNRDRTEAFF. The CDR3 DNA sequence: TGTGCCAGCAAGAACCGGGACAGGACTGAAGCTTTCTTT.